This T cell receptor beta chain was observed in a study of T cells after yellow fever vaccination. Across the whole study: The fractions with low cell numbers were processed using SMART-Seq v4 Ultra Low Input.

TCRdb itself ran the 5' RACE reads through MiXCR, one entry per CDR3 protein. The profile shows 400,000 or so distinct CDR3 sequences, around 6.5% of them singletons. This clonotype was counted a few times. The antigen remains unidentified. Overall study findings and caveats: Among primary-vaccination clones, most reappeared after the booster, at just under 98% for CD4 and approximately 90% for CD8. Just a small share of clonotypes turned up in the CD4 compartment as well as the CD8 compartment. Weaker in magnitude, the secondary response showed a faster peak on day 5 versus 15.

Germline V gene data show CDR1 as SGHVS and CDR2 as FNYEAQ. After removal of 5 bases from V and 1 base from J, the junction contained 6 bases not matched to a gene. CDR3 length equals 16 residues. This receptor was obtained from a man younger than 45 who received the YFV17D yellow fever vaccine. The J gene is TRBJ2-3, the V gene TRBV7-6; 10 bases are a match to TRBD2. The starting material was PBMCs, obtained 5 days after the yellow fever booster vaccination. Here the CDR3 reads CASSGAGTSGTDTQYF. The CDR3 DNA sequence: TGTGCCAGCAGCGGGGCCGGGACTAGCGGCACAGATACGCAGTATTTT.